Below are 19 T cell receptor beta chains sequenced from a single sample in a study of cytomegalovirus exposure and HLA in healthy donors. 60 Vbeta and 13 Jbeta primers were used in PCR. Sequencing was performed with immunoSEQ multiplex PCR; in TCRdb, only in-frame clones are kept and a portion is missing. The sample has 170,000 or so clones; 80% to 85% are singletons. Input material: PBMCs. The source is a boy between 2 and 15 years old in good health and CMV-seronegative.

V usage is TRBV6-5 and J usage is TRBJ2-7, with D perhaps TRBD2 (6 bases). In germline, CDR1 is MNHEY, CDR2 SVGAGI. The V gene lost 4 bases and the J gene lost 0 bases, with 10 bases spanning the gap. The CDR3 is 14 residues long. The CDR3 nucleotides are TGTGCCAGCAGTTGGACTATAAACTCCTACGAGCAGTACTTC. Translated, it gives CASSWTINSYEQYF.

The chain uses TRBV7-3 and TRBJ2-7; the match to TRBD2 covers 7 bases. Germline trimming cut 1 base from V and 4 bases from J; bases unmatched to any gene: 7. Germline CDR1 reads SGHTA; CDR2 reads FQGTGA. The CDR3 length is 15 residues. DNA for the CDR3: TGTGCCAGCAGCTTAAGATTAGCGGGTCCTTACGAGCAGTACTTC. Protein sequence: CASSLRLAGPYEQYF. The variable domain in full, completed from reference TRBV7-3 and TRBJ2-7, reads GAGVSQTPSNKVTEKGKYVELRCDPISGHTALYWYRQSLGQGPEFLIYFQGTGAADDSGLPNDRFFAVRPEGSVSTLKIQRTERGDSAVYLCASSLRLAGPYEQYFGPGTRLTVT.

This clone occurred a few times. This sequence joins TRBV7-8 and TRBJ2-7, with 7 bases identical to TRBD1. V was pared by 1 base and J by 3 bases, with 6 bases of the junction left unmatched. This CDR3 comprises 15 residues. Germline CDR1 SGHVS, CDR2 FQNEAQ. DNA for the CDR3: TGTGCCAGCAGCTTAGTACAGGGGCAAATCTACGAGCAGTACTTC. The encoded protein is CASSLVQGQIYEQYF.

The rearrangement links TRBV6-5 to TRBJ2-1; D is undetermined. V gave up 2 bases and J gave up 8 bases, with 13 bases separating them. From germline, CDR1 is MNHEY and CDR2 SVGAGI. This CDR3 is built from 14 residues. The CDR3 loop reads CASSYDQARHEQFF. The CDR3 DNA reads as TGTGCCAGCAGTTACGATCAGGCCCGCCATGAGCAGTTCTTC.

The chain is built from TRBV5-1 and TRBJ1-2; D remains unclear. Germline V CDR1 and CDR2: SGHRS, YFSETQ. The CDR3 sequence is 16 residues long. V lost 2 bases and J 3 bases, leaving 17 bases between the germline ends. The CDR3 reads CASSLETSRRDYGYTF. DNA of the CDR3: TGCGCCAGCAGCTTAGAAACTTCCCGGAGGGACTATGGCTACACCTTC. Variable domain in full (rest from reference TRBV5-1 and TRBJ1-2): KAGVTQTPRYLIKTRGQQVTLSCSPISGHRSVSWYQQTPGQGLQFLFEYFSETQRNKGNFPGRFSGRQFSNSRSEMNVSTLELGDSALYLCASSLETSRRDYGYTFGSGTRLTVV.

V gene TRBV5-1 combines with J gene TRBJ2-2; 10 bases map to TRBD2. CDR1 and CDR2 (germline): SGHRS, YFSETQ. This CDR3 spans 15 amino acids. The junction had 4 bases not matched to a gene; V was cut back by 2 bases and J by 6 bases. CDR3 bases: TGCGCCAGCAGCTTTTGGGGACTAGCGCCCGGGGAGCTGTTTTTT. Protein: CASSFWGLAPGELFF. The full variable domain, with the rest looked up from reference TRBV5-1 and TRBJ2-2, is KAGVTQTPRYLIKTRGQQVTLSCSPISGHRSVSWYQQTPGQGLQFLFEYFSETQRNKGNFPGRFSGRQFSNSRSEMNVSTLELGDSALYLCASSFWGLAPGELFFGEGSRLTVL.

This clone was observed at least ten times. The gene calls are TRBV6-6 and TRBJ2-1, with 11 bases lining up with TRBD1. Germline V gene sequence: CDR1 MNHNY, CDR2 SVGAGI (reference sequence). Trimming removed 4 bases from V and 6 bases from J; junction bases left unmatched: 2. The CDR3 sequence is 14 residues long. DNA for the CDR3: TGTGCCAGCAGTTCCGGGACAGGGGGCAATGAGCAGTTCTTC. Protein sequence: CASSSGTGGNEQFF.

V gene TRBV5-1 combines with J gene TRBJ1-1; TRBD1 aligns across 9 bases. V was pared by 4 bases and J by 1 base, with 14 bases of the junction left unmatched. There are 18 residues in the CDR3. Per the germline V gene, CDR1 is SGHRS and CDR2 is YFSETQ. CDR3 DNA: TGCGCCAGCAGCCAATCCGCCGCCCCGGGACAGGGGAACACTGAAGCTTTCTTT. As protein: CASSQSAAPGQGNTEAFF.

The chain employs TRBV19 and TRBJ1-2, with D possibly being TRBD1 (6 bases). Trimming stripped 4 bases from V and 5 bases from J, with 17 bases between. CDR3 size: 15 residues. The germline V gene encodes CDR1 LNHDA and CDR2 SQIVND (reference sequence). This CDR3 reads CASSTQTGRPYGYTF. CDR3 nucleotide sequence: TGTGCCAGTAGTACCCAGACAGGAAGACCTTATGGCTACACCTTC.

J is TRBJ1-1 and V is TRBV29-1; D unresolved. Trimming cost V 4 bases and J 1 base, with 19 bases left between them. Germline assignment: CDR1 SQVTM and CDR2 ANQGSEA. CDR3 length equals 16 residues. The chain's CDR3 is CSVVLRLLPKNTEAFF. The CDR3 DNA follows: TGCAGCGTTGTACTGCGGTTGTTGCCTAAGAACACTGAAGCTTTCTTT. Full variable domain (remainder filled in from reference TRBV29-1 and TRBJ1-1): SAVISQKPSRDICQRGTSLTIQCQVDSQVTMMFWYRQQPGQSLTLIATANQGSEATYESGFVIDKFPISRPNLTFSTLTVSNMSPEDSSIYLCSVVLRLLPKNTEAFFGQGTRLTVV.

This chain connects TRBV29-1 to TRBJ2-6, with TRBD1 identical over 8 bases. V lost 1 base and J lost 0; bases outside the gene matches: 14. This CDR3 is built from 20 residues. In germline, CDR1 is SQVTM, CDR2 ANQGSEA. The CDR3 region is CSVEVAVRQGSLSGANVLTF. The CDR3 nucleotides are TGCAGCGTTGAAGTAGCGGTCCGACAGGGGTCTCTCTCTGGGGCCAACGTCCTGACTTTC.

This CDR3 reads CASSQSSGLITGELFF. CDR3 DNA: TGTGCCAGCTCTCAAAGCTCCGGTCTAATCACCGGGGAGCTGTTTTTT. The gene calls are TRBV18 and TRBJ2-2, with no clear D. From germline, CDR1 is KGHSH and CDR2 LQKENI. The V end lost 6 bases, the J end lost 4 bases, and 18 bases lay between the germline ends. There are 16 residues in the CDR3.

To note about this clone: Other nucleotide sequences in the sample specify the same CDR3. The rearrangement uses TRBV5-1 and TRBJ2-1; D gene ambiguous. Germline assignment: CDR1 SGHRS and CDR2 YFSETQ. CDR3 length equals 11 residues. V was trimmed by 4 bases and J by 5 bases, leaving 4 bases between them. CDR3 in amino acids: CASSLNNEQFF. CDR3 DNA sequence: TGCGCCAGCAGCCTAAACAATGAGCAGTTCTTC.

V gene TRBV30 combines with J gene TRBJ1-3; no reliable D call. Trimming removed 2 bases from V and 0 bases from J, with 14 bases in between. This CDR3 region has 16 residues. Per germline, CDR1 GTSNPN and CDR2 SVGIG (reference sequence). CDR3 loop: CAWSPTLKSSGNTIYF. CDR3 in DNA: TGTGCCTGGAGTCCCACCCTTAAGAGCTCTGGAAACACCATATATTTT. Complete variable domain (other parts from reference TRBV30 and TRBJ1-3): SQTIHQWPATLVQPVGSPLSLECTVEGTSNPNLYWYRQAAGRGLQLLFYSVGIGQISSEVPQNLSASRPQDRQFILSSKKLLLSDSGFYLCAWSPTLKSSGNTIYFGEGSWLTVV.

This clone was seen only a few times. The genes are TRBV19 and TRBJ1-1, with TRBD1 matching 7 bases. CDR3 length: 14 residues. CDR1 is LNHDA and CDR2 is SQIVND in the germline V gene (reference sequence). V lost 7 bases to trimming and J lost 3 bases; unmatched junction nucleotides: 8. For the CDR3, the DNA is TGTGCCAGTACCCAAACAGGGGCTGACACTGAAGCTTTCTTT. This encodes CASTQTGADTEAFF.

This chain links TRBV2 with TRBJ2-5; 9 bases align to TRBD1. The germline gives CDR1 SNHLY, CDR2 FYNNEI. The V and J ends lost 1 base and 6 bases, in that order; junction bases with no gene match: 6. This CDR3 region has 15 residues. The CDR3 reads CASSEEGTGTKTQYF. In DNA form, the CDR3 reads TGTGCCAGCAGTGAAGAGGGGACAGGGACGAAGACCCAGTACTTC.

This sequence joins TRBV14 and TRBJ2-1; D is unclear. Germline V gene lookup returns CDR1 SGHDN and CDR2 FVKESK. This CDR3 is built from 15 residues. V shed 1 base and J shed 0 bases, with 7 bases lying between them. DNA of the CDR3: TGTGCCAGCAGCCAAGGGCGGAGCTCCTACAATGAGCAGTTCTTC. It is translated as CASSQGRSSYNEQFF.

The chain employs TRBV19 and TRBJ1-5, with 11 bases identical to TRBD1. CDR1 LNHDA and CDR2 SQIVND come from the germline V gene (reference sequence). The CDR3 length is 16 residues. V lost 8 bases to trimming and J lost 3 bases; unmatched junction nucleotides: 9. CDR3 residues: CASLPGTGGTNQPQHF. The CDR3 DNA is TGTGCCAGTTTACCGGGGACAGGGGGGACCAATCAGCCCCAGCATTTT. Full variable domain (remainder filled in from reference TRBV19 and TRBJ1-5): DGGITQSPKYLFRKEGQNVTLSCEQNLNHDAMYWYRQDPGQGLRLIYYSQIVNDFQKGDIAEGYSVSREKKESFPLTVTSAQKNPTAFYLCASLPGTGGTNQPQHFGDGTRLSIL.

The CDR3 nucleotides read TGTGCCAGCAGTCCCCCCAGGGGGAGCTCCTACAATGAGCAGTTCTTC. It codes for CASSPPRGSSYNEQFF. The chain employs TRBV27 and TRBJ2-1, with 7 bases identical to TRBD1. V was clipped by 5 bases and J by 0 bases; unmatched bases: 7. The germline gives CDR1 MNHEY, CDR2 SMNVEV (reference sequence). The CDR3 length is 16 residues.